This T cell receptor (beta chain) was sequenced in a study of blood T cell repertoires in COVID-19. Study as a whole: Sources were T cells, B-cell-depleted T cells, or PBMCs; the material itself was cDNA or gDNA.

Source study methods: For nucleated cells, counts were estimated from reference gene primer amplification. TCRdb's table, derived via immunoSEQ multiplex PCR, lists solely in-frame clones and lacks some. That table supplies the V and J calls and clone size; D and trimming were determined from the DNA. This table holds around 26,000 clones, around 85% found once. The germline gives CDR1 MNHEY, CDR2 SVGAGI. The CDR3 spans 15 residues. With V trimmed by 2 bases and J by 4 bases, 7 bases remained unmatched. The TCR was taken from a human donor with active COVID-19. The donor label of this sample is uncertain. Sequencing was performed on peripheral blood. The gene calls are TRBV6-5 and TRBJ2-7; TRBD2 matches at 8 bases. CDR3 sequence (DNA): TGTGCCAGCAGTTACCCTGGGACTAGTCAGTACGAGCAGTACTTC. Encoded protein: CASSYPGTSQYEQYF.